What follows are 27 T cell receptor beta chains derived from one specimen sequenced in a study of radiotherapy plus CTLA-4 blockade in lung cancer. Profiling relied on immunoSEQ multiplex PCR, and the TCRdb table lists in-frame clones only, not all of them. The top ten clones hold approximately 22% of a sample with some 73,000 clones, 78% of them seen once. This specimen was peripheral blood, taken from a patient treated with radiotherapy plus ipilimumab. The receptors originated from a human donor with non-small cell lung cancer whose response to radiotherapy plus ipilimumab could not be evaluated. Some clones in this sample may be carry-over from other donors' samples.

This clone appeared once. The rearrangement links TRBV18 to TRBJ1-1; the D is unclear. From germline, CDR1 is KGHSH and CDR2 LQKENI. The CDR3 has 14 residues. The ends were cut back, 3 bases at V and 0 bases at J, with 8 bases in the middle. This CDR3 is CASSPAALNTEAFF. CDR3 DNA sequence: TGTGCCAGCTCACCTGCGGCTTTGAACACTGAAGCTTTCTTT.

This clone showed up just a few times. V gene TRBV13 combines with J gene TRBJ1-2; D is possibly TRBD1 (6 bases). V was shortened by 6 bases and J by 6 bases, with 11 bases between the two germline ends. The CDR3 runs 12 residues. Germline lookup yields CDR1 PRHDT and CDR2 FYEKMQ (reference sequence). In DNA, the CDR3 is TGTGCCAGCAGTGTTTACAGGGATGGCTACACCTTC. This sequence encodes CASSVYRDGYTF.

The V gene is TRBV14, the J gene TRBJ1-1, with 7 nucleotides matching TRBD1. J was trimmed by 7 bases and V by 1 base; bases with no gene match: 12. CDR3 length: 16 residues. Germline-derived CDR1 and CDR2 are SGHDN and FVKESK. CDR3 sequence: CASSQGLISGGSEAFF. Written as DNA, the CDR3 is TGTGCCAGCAGCCAAGGACTTATTTCAGGGGGAAGTGAAGCTTTCTTT. Combining the CDR3 with reference TRBV14 and TRBJ1-1 gives the whole variable domain EAGVTQFPSHSVIEKGQTVTLRCDPISGHDNLYWYRRVMGKEIKFLLHFVKESKQDESGMPNNRFLAERTGGTYSTLKVQPAELEDSGVYFCASSQGLISGGSEAFFGQGTRLTVV.

CDR3 protein: CASSTDIDNSPLHF. The DNA for the CDR3 is TGTGCCAGCAGCACCGACATTGATAATTCACCCCTCCACTTT. The chain joins TRBV5-6 to TRBJ1-6; D is undetermined. The V end was cut by 4 bases, the J end by 5 bases, with 10 bases between. CDR3 size: 14 residues. Germline V gives CDR1 SGHDT, CDR2 YYEEEE.

This clone was seen once. V is TRBV27 and J is TRBJ2-2; 9 bases match TRBD2. Per the germline V gene, CDR1 is MNHEY and CDR2 is SMNVEV (reference sequence). This CDR3 contains 19 residues. The trim removed 3 bases at V and 6 bases at J, leaving 17 bases unmatched. CDR3 in DNA: TGTGCCAGCAGTTTCCGCCACTGGCGGGGGGGCGGTTCGGCCGGGGAGCTGTTTTTT. It is translated as CASSFRHWRGGGSAGELFF.

DNA for the CDR3: TGTGCCTGGACGACAGGGGTTAACGAGCAGTACTTC. Its protein is CAWTTGVNEQYF. This chain connects TRBV30 to TRBJ2-7, with 8 bases matching TRBD1. The CDR3 length is 12 residues. Per germline, CDR1 GTSNPN and CDR2 SVGIG (reference sequence). After removal of 4 bases from V and 5 bases from J, the junction contained 4 bases not matched to a gene.

J is TRBJ1-4 and V is TRBV19, with D possibly TRBD1 on 5 matching bases. Germline CDR1 LNHDA, CDR2 SQIVND (reference sequence). The CDR3 loop spans 15 amino acids. V was cut by 6 bases and J by 3 bases, with 14 bases left in between. The CDR3 loop reads CASRTPTVPNEKLFF. CDR3 bases: TGTGCCAGTAGGACACCGACAGTACCTAATGAAAAACTGTTTTTT.

There are many counts of this clone. V is TRBV10-3 and J is TRBJ1-6; 9 nucleotides agree with TRBD1. The J segment lost 11 bases and the V segment lost 3 bases, leaving 11 bases of the junction unmatched. The CDR3 covers 16 residues. Looked up from germline, CDR1 is ENHRY and CDR2 is SYGVKD. The CDR3, as DNA: TGTGCCATCAGTGATTCCGGGACAGGGAAGGGTCCACCCCTCCACTTT. Translated: CAISDSGTGKGPPLHF.

This chain uses TRBV18 with TRBJ2-7; D perhaps matches TRBD1 (6 bases). Per the germline V gene, CDR1 is KGHSH and CDR2 is LQKENI. The CDR3 covers 12 residues. Trimming stripped 4 bases from V and 5 bases from J, with 9 bases between. The CDR3 loop reads CASSLQGHEQYF. DNA of the CDR3: TGTGCCAGCTCACTCCAGGGGCACGAGCAGTACTTC.

The chain is built from TRBV7-2 and TRBJ2-7, with 7 bases identical to TRBD1. Trimming at V came to 2 bases and at J to 4 bases, leaving 8 bases not matched to a gene. The CDR3 has 15 residues. From germline, CDR1 is SGHTA and CDR2 FQGNSA. The CDR3 DNA is TGTGCCAGCAGCTTATCGACAGGGAAGTGGTACGAGCAGTACTTC. It codes for CASSLSTGKWYEQYF.

The rearrangement links TRBV28 to TRBJ2-2, with D unresolved. The CDR3 covers 14 residues. CDR1 is MDHEN and CDR2 is SYDVKM in the germline V gene. V was pared by 1 base and J by 4 bases, with 7 bases between. CDR3 loop: CASSLSLPTGELFF. The CDR3 region has the DNA TGTGCCAGCAGTTTATCCCTCCCCACCGGGGAGCTGTTTTTT.

The chain combines TRBV29-1 with TRBJ1-1; D is undetermined. This CDR3 has 10 amino acids. V gave up 3 bases and J gave up 11 bases, with 10 bases separating them. CDR1 and CDR2 (germline): SQVTM, ANQGSEA. CDR3 in DNA: TGCAGCGTTGAGGCTTTATACGCTTTCTTT. Translation gives CSVEALYAFF.

The chain carries TRBV6-6 and TRBJ1-2; the D gene is possibly TRBD1 (6 bases). Germline V lookup: CDR1 MNHNY, CDR2 SVGAGI (reference sequence). V gave up 1 base and J gave up 7 bases, with 16 bases separating them. The CDR3 is made up of 15 amino acids. The CDR3 DNA is TGTGCCAGCAGTTACTTCCCCAGGGGTGACTCTGGCTACACCTTC. The encoded protein is CASSYFPRGDSGYTF.

This chain connects TRBV9 to TRBJ2-5; D remains ambiguous. Trimming removed 1 base at V and 4 bases at J, with 11 bases between. The CDR3 extends over 14 amino acids. Per germline, CDR1 SGDLS and CDR2 YYNGEE. The CDR3 bases are TGTGCCAGCAGCGTAAGTGGTATGGCAGAGACCCAGTACTTC. Protein sequence: CASSVSGMAETQYF.

This chain joins TRBV9 and TRBJ1-2; unclear D gene. The CDR3 contains 12 residues. CDR1 and CDR2 (germline): SGDLS, YYNGEE. V lost 3 bases, J lost 4 bases, and 7 bases lay in between. The CDR3 coding sequence is TGTGCCAGCAGCGCCACAGCCTATGGCTACACCTTC. Amino acids: CASSATAYGYTF.

This chain uses TRBV6-1 with TRBJ1-4; D might be TRBD1 (5 bases). Trimming took 7 bases from V and 8 from J, leaving 14 bases between them. This CDR3 spans 13 amino acids. Germline V gene data show CDR1 as MNHNS and CDR2 as SASEGT. The CDR3 reads CASKAWGTEKLFF. Written as DNA, the CDR3 is TGTGCCAGCAAGGCGTGGGGCACGGAAAAACTGTTTTTT.

The chain combines TRBV14 with TRBJ2-2, with D unclear. CDR1 and CDR2 from the germline V gene are SGHDN and FVKESK. The germline V and J ends were trimmed by 2 bases and 6 bases, with 10 bases remaining between them. This CDR3 contains 14 residues. CDR3 in amino acids: CASSQNRVPGELFF. DNA for the CDR3: TGTGCCAGCAGCCAAAATCGGGTCCCCGGGGAGCTGTTTTTT.

The table lists this clone with a few counts. Other DNA variants within this sample encode the same CDR3. J is TRBJ1-3 and V is TRBV6-5; 7 nucleotides agree with TRBD1. Germline-derived CDR1 and CDR2 are MNHEY and SVGAGI. Trimming cost V 5 bases and J 2 bases; bases outside gene matches: 3. The length of the CDR3 is 14 residues. The CDR3 DNA is TGTGCCAGCAGTCGACAGGGAACTGGAAACACCATATATTTT. As protein: CASSRQGTGNTIYF.

The V gene is TRBV7-9, the J gene TRBJ2-4, with 8 nucleotides matching TRBD1. The CDR3 spans 13 residues. The junction had 8 bases not matched to a gene; V was cut back by 4 bases and J by 12 bases. The germline gives CDR1 SEHNR, CDR2 FQNEAQ (reference sequence). CDR3 DNA sequence: TGTGCCAGCAGCTCAGGGACAGGTGACAGTCAGTACTTC. This encodes CASSSGTGDSQYF.

The chain carries TRBV29-1 and TRBJ2-3; perhaps TRBD1 as D (5 bases). This CDR3 has 14 residues. The germline gives CDR1 SQVTM, CDR2 ANQGSEA. The germline V and J ends were trimmed by 7 bases and 0 bases, with 14 bases remaining between them. In DNA, the CDR3 is TGCAGCGCTAGGGGTACAGCTAGCACAGATACGCAGTATTTT. It encodes CSARGTASTDTQYF.

The V gene is TRBV7-9, the J gene TRBJ2-2; 7 nucleotides align to TRBD2. The CDR3 covers 15 residues. Germline loops: CDR1 SEHNR, CDR2 FQNEAQ (reference sequence). The V and J ends lost 4 bases and 6 bases, in that order; junction bases with no gene match: 8. In nucleotides, the CDR3 is TGTGCCAGCAGCTATGGCGGGGGAGAATCCGGGGAGCTGTTTTTT. This sequence encodes CASSYGGGESGELFF.

This chain joins TRBV4-1 and TRBJ1-1; D remains ambiguous. Looked up from germline, CDR1 is MGHRA and CDR2 is YSYEKL. Deletions cut 4 bases from V and 1 base from J, with 13 bases between. The CDR3 is 15 amino acids. The CDR3 sequence: CASSPVASGNTEAFF. Written as DNA, the CDR3 is TGCGCCAGCAGCCCTGTGGCCTCGGGGAACACTGAAGCTTTCTTT.

This clone was picked up one time. The chain has TRBV15 and TRBJ2-1; D might be TRBD2 (7 bases). This CDR3 region has 17 residues. Germline V gene lookup returns CDR1 LNHNV and CDR2 YYDKDF (reference sequence). V was pared by 0 bases and J by 2 bases, with 14 bases between. The CDR3 reads CATSRDWAGAPYNEQFF. The CDR3 nucleotides are TGTGCCACCAGCAGAGATTGGGCGGGGGCTCCCTACAATGAGCAGTTCTTC.

The chain couples TRBV6-5 to TRBJ1-3; D is uncertain. The CDR3 extends over 15 amino acids. CDR1 MNHEY and CDR2 SVGAGI come from the germline V gene. With 0 bases removed from V and 0 bases from J, the gap between germline ends came to 6 bases. CDR3 DNA: TGTGCCAGCAGTTACTCGTCCTACTCTGGAAACACCATATATTTT. Encoded protein: CASSYSSYSGNTIYF.

The CDR3 region is CASSWDSTGQPQHF. As DNA, the CDR3 is TGTGCCAGCAGCTGGGACAGTACTGGTCAGCCCCAGCATTTT. J is TRBJ1-5 and V is TRBV6-6, with 7 bases fitting TRBD1. V shed 6 bases and J 6 bases; nucleotides not matched to a gene: 8. Germline V lookup: CDR1 MNHNY, CDR2 SVGAGI (reference sequence). The CDR3 totals 14 residues.

This rearrangement joins TRBV10-3 to TRBJ1-2; TRBD1 is a possible D gene (6 bases). Germline assignment: CDR1 ENHRY and CDR2 SYGVKD. V was shortened by 0 bases and J by 5 bases, with 10 bases between the two germline ends. This CDR3 contains 14 residues. The CDR3 reads CAISESNTGYGYTF. Written as DNA, the CDR3 is TGTGCCATCAGTGAGTCGAATACAGGGTATGGCTACACCTTC.

DNA of the CDR3: TGTGCCAGCAGCCAATTCACTAGCGGGGGTTCCACCGGGGAGCTGTTTTTT. It codes for CASSQFTSGGSTGELFF. V gene TRBV4-2 combines with J gene TRBJ2-2; 11 bases line up with TRBD2. The CDR3 runs to 17 residues. Germline V lookup: CDR1 LGHNA, CDR2 YNFKEQ. V shed 2 bases, J shed 4 bases, and the junction held 6 bases outside the gene matches.